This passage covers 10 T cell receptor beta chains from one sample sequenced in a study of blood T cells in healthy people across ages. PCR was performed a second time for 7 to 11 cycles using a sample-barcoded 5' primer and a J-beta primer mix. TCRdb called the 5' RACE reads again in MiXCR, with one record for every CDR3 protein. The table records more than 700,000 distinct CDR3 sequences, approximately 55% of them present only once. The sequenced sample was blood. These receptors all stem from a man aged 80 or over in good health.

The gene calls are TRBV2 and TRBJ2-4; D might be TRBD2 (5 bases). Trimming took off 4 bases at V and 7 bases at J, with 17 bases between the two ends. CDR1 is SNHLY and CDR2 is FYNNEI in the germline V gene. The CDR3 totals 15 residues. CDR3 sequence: CASSVASGQSNIQYF. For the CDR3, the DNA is TGTGCCAGCAGTGTTGCCAGCGGTCAAAGCAACATTCAGTACTTC.

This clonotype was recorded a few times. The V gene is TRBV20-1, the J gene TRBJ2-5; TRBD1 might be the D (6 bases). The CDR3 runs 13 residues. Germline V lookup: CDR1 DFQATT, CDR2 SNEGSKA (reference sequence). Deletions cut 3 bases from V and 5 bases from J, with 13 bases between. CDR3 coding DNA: TGCAGTGCTAGGCCGGGACACTTGGAGACCCAGTACTTC. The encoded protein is CSARPGHLETQYF.

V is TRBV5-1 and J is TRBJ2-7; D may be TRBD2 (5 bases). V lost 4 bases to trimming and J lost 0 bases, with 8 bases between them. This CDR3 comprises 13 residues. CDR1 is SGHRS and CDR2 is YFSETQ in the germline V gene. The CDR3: CASSIGLSYEQYF. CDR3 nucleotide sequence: TGCGCCAGCAGCATCGGACTCTCCTACGAGCAGTACTTC.

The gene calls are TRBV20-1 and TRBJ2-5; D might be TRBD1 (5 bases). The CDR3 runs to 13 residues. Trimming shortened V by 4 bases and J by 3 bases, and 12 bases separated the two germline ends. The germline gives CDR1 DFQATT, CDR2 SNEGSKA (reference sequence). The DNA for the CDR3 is TGCAGTGCTAAGCCCAGGGCTAAAGAGACCCAGTACTTC. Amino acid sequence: CSAKPRAKETQYF.

CDR3 DNA: TGTGCCAGCAGTCTGGGCGGGGTCTCTGGAAACACCATATATTTT. As protein: CASSLGGVSGNTIYF. This chain links TRBV12-3 or TRBV12-4 with TRBJ1-3; D unresolved. The CDR3 runs 15 residues. Trimming pared 5 bases from V and 0 bases from J, leaving 11 bases between.

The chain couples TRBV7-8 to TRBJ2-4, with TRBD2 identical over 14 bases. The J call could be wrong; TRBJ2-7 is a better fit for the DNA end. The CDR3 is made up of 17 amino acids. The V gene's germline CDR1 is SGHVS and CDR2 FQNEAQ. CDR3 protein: CASSLGNGLAGGGEQYF. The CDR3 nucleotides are TGTGCCAGCAGCTTAGGGAACGGACTAGCGGGAGGAGGCGAGCAGTACTTC.

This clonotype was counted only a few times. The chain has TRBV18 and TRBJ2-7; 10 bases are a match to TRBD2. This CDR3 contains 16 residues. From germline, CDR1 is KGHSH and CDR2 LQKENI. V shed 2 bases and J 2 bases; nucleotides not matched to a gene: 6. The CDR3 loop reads CASSPRTSGLPYEQYF. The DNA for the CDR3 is TGTGCCAGCTCACCAAGGACTAGCGGCCTTCCCTACGAGCAGTACTTC.

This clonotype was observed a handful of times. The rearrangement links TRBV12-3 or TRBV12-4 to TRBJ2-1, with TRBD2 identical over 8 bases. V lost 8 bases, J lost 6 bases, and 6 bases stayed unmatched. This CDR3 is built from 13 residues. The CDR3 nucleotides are TGTGCCAGCGTCAGCGGGAGCGGCAATGAGCAGTTCTTC. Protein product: CASVSGSGNEQFF.

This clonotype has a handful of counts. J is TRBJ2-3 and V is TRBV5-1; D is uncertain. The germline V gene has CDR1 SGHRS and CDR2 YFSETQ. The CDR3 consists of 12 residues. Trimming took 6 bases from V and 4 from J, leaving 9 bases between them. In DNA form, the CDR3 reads TGCGCCAGCAAGGTTGGGGCAGATACGCAGTATTTT. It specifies CASKVGADTQYF.

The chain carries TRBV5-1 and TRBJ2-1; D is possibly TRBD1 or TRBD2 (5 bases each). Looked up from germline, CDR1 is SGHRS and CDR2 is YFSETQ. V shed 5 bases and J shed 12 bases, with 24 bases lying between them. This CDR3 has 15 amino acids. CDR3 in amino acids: CASRTGTNSQIGQFF. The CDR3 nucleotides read TGCGCCAGCAGAACCGGGACCAACTCACAAATCGGGCAGTTCTTC.